This T cell receptor (beta chain) was profiled in a study of OX40 agonist ivuxolimab in advanced cancers. This CDR3 has 13 residues. Deletions cut 4 bases from V and 4 bases from J, with 10 bases between. Germline V gene data show CDR1 as PRHDT and CDR2 as FYEKMQ (reference sequence). Sequencing used immunoSEQ multiplex PCR; TCRdb keeps in-frame clones, though not all of them. The repertoire has 8,000 to 9,500 clones, around 91% of them found once; the top ten carry less than 5.5%. As concerns this clone: What it recognizes is unknown.

Broader study findings: Specificity for antigen went undetermined in the expanded peripheral T cells.

The chain carries TRBV13 and TRBJ2-5; possible D gene TRBD2, 6 bases. The material sequenced was CD4+ or CD8+ T cells sorted from blood, taken in a trial of the OX40 agonist ivuxolimab. The source is an adult with an advanced solid tumor such as melanoma, head and neck, liver or kidney cancer. The CDR3 region is CASSYRRGETQYF. The CDR3 DNA is TGTGCCAGCAGCTATAGGAGGGGAGAGACCCAGTACTTC.